This T cell receptor (beta chain) appears in the sequencing data of a study of cytomegalovirus exposure and HLA in healthy donors. The study's findings and limits: Confirmation in vitro established that three CMV-associated chains were specific for CMV antigens.

In the case of this clone: What it binds is not known.

PCR amplification relied on 60 Vbeta primers (plus 13 Jbeta primers). Sequencing was performed with immunoSEQ multiplex PCR; in TCRdb, only in-frame clones are kept and a portion is missing. The sample includes 210,000 or so clones, about 80% of them seen just once. Sequencing input: PBMCs. The TCR sequence derives from a woman in her 40s in good health and CMV-seronegative.

The CDR3 sequence is CATSRLEGGGRDTQYF. The DNA of the CDR3 is TGTGCCACCAGCAGACTCGAAGGGGGGGGGAGAGATACGCAGTATTTT. The chain employs TRBV15 and TRBJ2-3; possibly TRBD2 for D (7 bases). The V end was cut by 2 bases, the J end by 5 bases, with 17 bases between. The CDR3 is 16 residues long. Germline V CDR1 and CDR2: LNHNV, YYDKDF (reference sequence).